This T cell receptor (beta chain) stems from a study of blood T cells in healthy people across ages. Overall study context: Template switching captured about one barcoded beta molecule per two T cells. Regarding the study as a whole: More naive CD4+ cells and higher diversity were found in long-lived than in aged donors. Higher naive T cell percentage went strongly together with higher TCR beta diversity.

This clonotype was recorded a few times. Its antigen is not known. The ends lost 2 bases at V and 3 bases at J; junction bases unmatched: 8. CDR1 and CDR2 (germline): MDHEN, SYDVKM. The CDR3 is made up of 16 amino acids. The use of a sample-barcoded 5' primer and a J-beta primer mix characterized a second PCR of roughly 7 to 11 cycles. TCRdb passed the 5' RACE reads through MiXCR, listing each CDR3 protein once. The data show 1.5 million to 2 million distinct CDR3 sequences, about 50% seen once. Specimen: blood. The chain uses TRBV28 and TRBJ2-7; 9 nucleotides match TRBD2. The TCR comes from a woman aged 40 to 55 in good health. CDR3 region: CASSLGGSGGFYEQYF. CDR3 nucleotides: TGTGCCAGCAGTTTAGGGGGTAGCGGGGGATTCTACGAGCAGTACTTC.